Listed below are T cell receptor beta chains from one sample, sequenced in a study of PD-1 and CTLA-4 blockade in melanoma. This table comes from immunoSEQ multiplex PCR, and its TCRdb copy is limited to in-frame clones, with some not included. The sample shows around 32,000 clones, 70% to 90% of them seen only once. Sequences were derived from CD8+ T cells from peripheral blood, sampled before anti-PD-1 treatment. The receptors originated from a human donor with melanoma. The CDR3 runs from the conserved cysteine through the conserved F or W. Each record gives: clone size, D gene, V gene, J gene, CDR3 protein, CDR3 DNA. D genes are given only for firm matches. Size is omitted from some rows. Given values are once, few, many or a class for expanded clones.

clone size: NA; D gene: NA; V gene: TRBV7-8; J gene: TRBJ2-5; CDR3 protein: CATRGGAGETQYF; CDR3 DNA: TGTGCCACCCGTGGGGGGGCAGGAGAGACCCAGTACTTC
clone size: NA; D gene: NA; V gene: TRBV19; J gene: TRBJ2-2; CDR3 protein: CASSPADSLGTGELFF; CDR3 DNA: TGTGCCAGTAGTCCAGCGGACAGTCTAGGCACCGGGGAGCTGTTTTTT
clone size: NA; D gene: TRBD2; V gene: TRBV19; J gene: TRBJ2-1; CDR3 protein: CASTHTSGRDNEQFF; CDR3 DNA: TGTGCCAGTACCCATACTAGCGGGAGGGACAATGAGCAGTTCTTC
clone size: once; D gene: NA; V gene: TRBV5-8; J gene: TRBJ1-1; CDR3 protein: CASSLGQADTEAFF; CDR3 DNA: TGTGCCAGCAGCTTGGGACAGGCGGACACTGAAGCTTTCTTT
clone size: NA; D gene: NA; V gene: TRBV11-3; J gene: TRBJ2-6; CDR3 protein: CASSLEGDGLMGLAGANVLTF; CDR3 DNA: TGTGCCAGCAGCTTAGAGGGGGACGGACTGATGGGGCTCGCTGGGGCCAACGTCCTGACTTTC
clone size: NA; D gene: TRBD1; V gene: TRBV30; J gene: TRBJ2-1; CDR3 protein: CAWTGQGGYNEQFF; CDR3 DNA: TGTGCCTGGACCGGACAGGGAGGCTACAATGAGCAGTTCTTC
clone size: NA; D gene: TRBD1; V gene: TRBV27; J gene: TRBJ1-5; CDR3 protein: CASSNQGANQPQHF; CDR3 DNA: TGTGCCAGCAGTAACCAGGGGGCCAATCAGCCCCAGCATTTT
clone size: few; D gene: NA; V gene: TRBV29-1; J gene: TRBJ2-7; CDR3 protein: CSALRKGDLTYEQYF; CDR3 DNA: TGCAGCGCCCTCCGAAAAGGAGATCTCACCTACGAGCAGTACTTC
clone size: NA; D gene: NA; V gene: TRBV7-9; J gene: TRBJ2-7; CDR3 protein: CASSLVQDMQYF; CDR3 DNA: TGTGCCAGCAGCTTAGTTCAGGACATGCAGTACTTC
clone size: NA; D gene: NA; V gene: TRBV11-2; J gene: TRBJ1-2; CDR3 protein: CASSLEGSSGYGYTF; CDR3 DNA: TGTGCCAGCAGCTTAGAAGGCAGCTCTGGATATGGCTACACCTTC